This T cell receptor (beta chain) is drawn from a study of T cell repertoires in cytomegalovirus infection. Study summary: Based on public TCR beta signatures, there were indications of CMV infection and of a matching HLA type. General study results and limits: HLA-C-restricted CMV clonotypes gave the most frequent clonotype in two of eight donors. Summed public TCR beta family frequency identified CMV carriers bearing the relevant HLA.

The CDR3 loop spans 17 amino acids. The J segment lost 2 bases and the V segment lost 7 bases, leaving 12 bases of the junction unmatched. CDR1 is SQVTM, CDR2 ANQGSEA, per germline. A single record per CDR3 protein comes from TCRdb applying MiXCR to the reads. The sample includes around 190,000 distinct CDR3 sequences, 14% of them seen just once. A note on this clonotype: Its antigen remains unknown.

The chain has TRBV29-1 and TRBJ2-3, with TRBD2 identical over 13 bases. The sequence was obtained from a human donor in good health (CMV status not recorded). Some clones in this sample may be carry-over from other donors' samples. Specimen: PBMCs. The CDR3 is CSGGLAGALIYTDTQYF. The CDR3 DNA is TGCAGCGGCGGACTAGCGGGAGCACTCATTTACACAGATACGCAGTATTTT.